This is a list of T cell receptor beta chains from one sample in a study of shared clonotypes between healthy human individuals. Data came from immunoSEQ multiplex PCR; TCRdb stores just in-frame clones and leaves some out. Here the sample spans fewer than 650,000 clones, 76% being singletons. Sample: PBMCs. The receptors here all came from a woman between 40 and 55 years old in good health. Some clones in this sample may be carry-over from other donors' samples. Each CDR3 is given with its conserved first and last residue.

>TRBJ1-6|TRBV6-4
CASSEEINSPLHF
>TRBJ2-5|TRBV4-1
CASSQPQGGETQYF
>TRBJ2-7|TRBV4-3
CASSQDRTGGSEQYF
>TRBJ1-2|TRBV2
CASSLRGPIYGYTF
>TRBJ1-1|TRBV9
CASSVGGSTEAFF
>TRBJ2-1|TRBV5-1
CASNPGGGYNEQFF
>TRBJ2-7|TRBV28
CASSLGGKVSNEQYF
>TRBJ2-1|TRBV30
CAWSFTTGTSGSSYNEQFF
>TRBJ2-5|TRBV14
CASSQEHSGRLETQYF
>TRBJ2-1|TRBV5-1
CASSLSGTSNNEQFF
>TRBJ2-5|TRBV6-5
CASSQRVDGETQYF
>TRBJ1-3|TRBV27
CASSLTGRTGNTIYF
>TRBJ1-1|TRBV29-1
CSASPRTGGLKAFF
>TRBJ2-7|TRBV27
CASSTQRDAYEQYF
>TRBJ2-2|TRBV18
CASSGWTDTGELFF
>TRBJ1-5|TRBV28
CAIGRVQPQHF
>TRBJ2-1|TRBV29-1
CSAGLAGNEQFF
>TRBJ1-4|TRBV21-1
CASSLAGESSEKLFF
>TRBJ2-7|TRBV11-2
CASSLAVRTGGLGSYEQYF
>TRBJ2-5|TRBV11-1
CASSRTPEETQYF
>TRBJ1-2|TRBV5-1
CASSYTDSGYTF
>TRBJ2-1|TRBV7-9
CASSFGDRVGEQFF
>TRBJ2-2|TRBV18
CASSPIQGDTGELFF
>TRBJ2-6|TRBV7-3
CASSLSRAGANVLTF
>TRBJ1-1|TRBV9
CASSVERNTEAFF
>TRBJ2-7|TRBV10-1
CASSDELGAEEQYF
>TRBJ2-4|TRBV28
CASSFLREGIKYF
>TRBJ2-2|TRBV28
CASSRAGQGGTGELFF
>TRBJ1-4|TRBV6-1
CASYHPGDPNEKLFF
>TRBJ2-2|TRBV6-5
CASSYSLSGELFF
>TRBJ1-4|TRBV25-1
CASKGTTANEKLFF
>TRBJ2-5|TRBV7-2
CASSFGQRETQYF
>TRBJ1-1|TRBV7-8
CASSWGRSNTEAFF
>TRBJ2-4|TRBV4-3
CASSQDRSGSFPDIQYF
>TRBJ2-3|TRBV9
CASSKGALLGSTDTQYF
>TRBJ1-1|TRBV30
CAWGQGRYNTEAFF
>TRBJ2-7|TRBV14
CASSHPGPPF
>TRBJ2-6|TRBV10-3
CAISDAAFPGQVQRSGANVLTF
>TRBJ2-1|TRBV6-1
CASSEVNRNEDEQFF
>TRBJ2-7|TRBV4-2
CASSQAGTSDPYEQYF
>TRBJ1-1|TRBV6-6
CASSQQDRVSEAFF
>TRBJ2-3|TRBV7-9
CASSPKGPDTQYF
>TRBJ1-5|TRBV6-1
CASSATVNQPQHF
>TRBJ2-5|TRBV21-1
CASSKPAGSGETQYF
>TRBJ2-4|TRBV30
CAWSVGGSLQDIQYF
>TRBJ2-5|TRBV7-9
CASSLERGGLRGETQYF
>TRBJ1-2|TRBV2
CAGLGRSSSWYGYTF
>TRBJ2-7|TRBV11-2
CASRLTGQTYEQYF
>TRBJ1-3|TRBV9
CASSVEGGEGNTIYF
>TRBJ2-7|TRBV18
CASSPRGGTAGEQYF
>TRBJ2-3|TRBV15
CATSRARDSTDTQYF